These 15 T cell receptor beta chains came from one sample sequenced in a study of blood T cell repertoires in COVID-19. The repertoire was sequenced with immunoSEQ multiplex PCR; TCRdb's copy has only in-frame clones and lacks some. Among 150,000 to 200,000 clones listed, more than 85% were seen once. Sequenced sample: PBMCs or T cells enriched from blood (not recorded which). The source is a woman in her forties or fifties who had recovered from COVID-19.

The CDR3 nucleotides are TGTGCCAGCAGCCAAGATAGAACGGGAGGGCATGTTTCACCCCTCCACTTT. Translation gives CASSQDRTGGHVSPLHF. The chain recombines TRBV3-1 (or the pseudogene TRBV3-2) with TRBJ1-6, with no clear D. V was clipped by 0 bases and J by 9 bases, with 18 bases between them. The germline CDR1 and CDR2 sequences are LGHDT and YNNKEL (reference sequence). There are 17 residues in the CDR3.

The genes are TRBV27 and TRBJ2-7, with D tentatively TRBD2 (7 bases). Germline CDR1 and CDR2: MNHEY and SMNVEV (reference sequence). V lost 3 bases and J 0 bases, leaving 15 bases between the germline ends. This CDR3 spans 16 amino acids. The DNA of the CDR3 is TGTGCCAGCAGTTTTCGGGGGGACACTAGCTCCTACGAGCAGTACTTC. Residues: CASSFRGDTSSYEQYF.

V and J are TRBV11-3 and TRBJ2-2, with D perhaps matching TRBD1 (5 bases). The germline V and J ends were trimmed by 1 base and 1 base, with 10 bases remaining between them. Per germline, CDR1 SGHNT and CDR2 YENEEA. This CDR3 spans 16 amino acids. The CDR3 sequence: CASSLVSGKNTGELFF. The CDR3 DNA reads as TGTGCCAGCAGCTTAGTGTCAGGGAAGAACACCGGGGAGCTGTTTTTT.

This rearrangement joins TRBV5-1 to TRBJ2-3; 9 bases agree with TRBD2. This CDR3 has 14 residues. CDR1 SGHRS and CDR2 YFSETQ come from the germline V gene. J was trimmed by 3 bases and V by 5 bases; bases with no gene match: 4. CDR3 in DNA: TGCGCCAGCAGTACGGCGGGAGGGACAGATACGCAGTATTTT. Its translation: CASSTAGGTDTQYF.

The chain has TRBV28 and TRBJ2-7, with TRBD2 matching 9 bases. The CDR3 sequence is 13 residues long. Germline V gene sequence: CDR1 MDHEN, CDR2 SYDVKM. The J segment lost 2 bases and the V segment lost 7 bases, leaving 3 bases of the junction unmatched. In nucleotides, the CDR3 is TGTGCCAGCACCTCTAGCGGGACCTACGAGCAGTACTTC. Translated: CASTSSGTYEQYF.

This chain joins TRBV7-8 and TRBJ1-2; 10 bases fit TRBD1. CDR1 is SGHVS and CDR2 is FQNEAQ in the germline V gene. The junction had 13 bases not matched to a gene; V was cut back by 5 bases and J by 4 bases. The CDR3 extends over 17 amino acids. This CDR3 reads CASSLRQGAAGGYGYTF. Written as DNA, the CDR3 is TGTGCCAGCAGCCTCCGACAGGGGGCGGCAGGGGGCTATGGCTACACCTTC.

The V call is TRBV29-1, the J call TRBJ2-3; a possible D gene is TRBD1 (6 bases). The length of the CDR3 is 14 residues. CDR1 and CDR2 from the germline V gene are SQVTM and ANQGSEA. Trimming stripped 2 bases from V and 2 bases from J, with 11 bases between. The CDR3 is CSVEYQGNTDTQYF. CDR3 DNA sequence: TGCAGCGTTGAATATCAGGGGAACACAGATACGCAGTATTTT.

The chain has TRBV10-3 and TRBJ1-5; the D gene is possibly TRBD1 (6 bases). Trimming removed 8 bases at V and 5 bases at J, with 13 bases between. The CDR3 is made up of 13 amino acids. Germline V gene data show CDR1 as ENHRY and CDR2 as SYGVKD. The CDR3 protein is CAIGQIEDQPQHF. CDR3 DNA: TGTGCCATCGGACAGATAGAGGATCAGCCCCAGCATTTT.

The J gene is TRBJ2-7, the V gene TRBV7-3; maybe TRBD1 (7 bases). V was pared by 4 bases and J by 4 bases, with 17 bases between. In germline, CDR1 is SGHTA, CDR2 FQGTGA. The CDR3 runs 15 residues. DNA of the CDR3: TGTGCCAGCAGCTCATCTCCCGGGGGACAGTACGAGCAGTACTTC. The encoded protein is CASSSSPGGQYEQYF.

The J gene is TRBJ1-2, the V gene TRBV2; 10 nucleotides align to TRBD1. V dropped 5 bases and J dropped 4; count of bases not matched to a gene: 7. This CDR3 contains 15 residues. CDR1 and CDR2 (germline): SNHLY, FYNNEI. The CDR3 bases are TGTGCCAGCAGTCTAGGGGACAGGGGCCCCTATGGCTACACCTTC. Protein: CASSLGDRGPYGYTF.

The gene calls are TRBV25-1 and TRBJ1-1; D might be TRBD1 (5 bases). This CDR3 is 14 amino acids long. Germline V gene sequence: CDR1 MGHDK, CDR2 SYGVNS. The V end lost 5 bases, the J end lost 0 bases, and 10 bases lay between the germline ends. The CDR3 here is CASSSRAMNTEAFF. As DNA, the CDR3 is TGTGCCAGCAGTTCCAGGGCTATGAACACTGAAGCTTTCTTT. Based on the CDR3 plus reference TRBV25-1 and TRBJ1-1, the full variable domain is EADIYQTPRYLVIGTGKKITLECSQTMGHDKMYWYQQDPGMELHLIHYSYGVNSTEKGDLSSESTVSRIRTEHFPLTLESARPSHTSQYLCASSSRAMNTEAFFGQGTRLTVV.

The chain carries TRBV29-1 and TRBJ1-1; 10 bases align to TRBD1. Germline values: CDR1 SQVTM, CDR2 ANQGSEA. The CDR3 has 13 residues. J was trimmed by 8 bases and V by 6 bases; bases with no gene match: 9. The CDR3 protein is CSVKYDRGPEAFF. CDR3 DNA sequence: TGCAGCGTAAAATACGACAGGGGGCCCGAAGCTTTCTTT.

The chain links TRBV4-2 to TRBJ1-5; 7 bases agree with TRBD1. The CDR3 is 15 amino acids. Germline CDR1 LGHNA, CDR2 YNFKEQ. V was clipped by 2 bases and J by 5 bases; unmatched bases: 6. The DNA of the CDR3 is TGTGCCAGCAGCCAAACCCAGGGGGTACATCAGCCCCAGCATTTT. It encodes CASSQTQGVHQPQHF.

This chain connects TRBV29-1 to TRBJ2-1; TRBD1 is a possible D gene (6 bases). V was clipped by 3 bases and J by 9 bases, with 12 bases between them. There are 12 residues in the CDR3. Germline V CDR1 and CDR2: SQVTM, ANQGSEA. The CDR3 is CSVDDRNGEQFF. In nucleotides, the CDR3 is TGCAGCGTTGACGACAGGAACGGTGAGCAGTTCTTC.

The chain links TRBV19 to TRBJ2-7; TRBD1 matches at 8 bases. The length of the CDR3 is 14 residues. The ends lost 4 bases at V and 4 bases at J; junction bases unmatched: 6. Per the germline V gene, CDR1 is LNHDA and CDR2 is SQIVND (reference sequence). CDR3: CASSTGQGSYEQYF. In DNA form, the CDR3 reads TGTGCCAGTAGTACAGGACAGGGTTCGTACGAGCAGTACTTC. The full variable domain, its missing parts supplied by reference TRBV19 and TRBJ2-7, is DGGITQSPKYLFRKEGQNVTLSCEQNLNHDAMYWYRQDPGQGLRLIYYSQIVNDFQKGDIAEGYSVSREKKESFPLTVTSAQKNPTAFYLCASSTGQGSYEQYFGPGTRLTVT.